This entry lists 12 T cell receptor beta chains sequenced from one sample in a study of blood T cells in healthy people across ages. It was with a sample-barcoded 5' primer and a J-beta primer mix that a second PCR of about 6 to 11 cycles was run. TCRdb itself ran the 5' RACE reads through MiXCR, one entry per CDR3 protein. The sample records 1.5 million to 2 million distinct CDR3 sequences, roughly 27% being singletons. The sample consisted of blood. Every receptor here comes from a woman aged 30 to 39 in good health.

This clonotype was seen a handful of times. The chain carries TRBV6-6 and TRBJ1-1, with D perhaps matching TRBD1 (5 bases). Trimming left V 6 bases short and J 3 bases short, with 14 bases between. This CDR3 has 14 amino acids. Germline V gene data show CDR1 as MNHNY and CDR2 as SVGAGI (reference sequence). CDR3: CASRQDSLDTEAFF. DNA for the CDR3: TGTGCCAGCAGACAAGACAGCCTTGACACTGAAGCTTTCTTT.

This clonotype turned up a few times. V and J are TRBV2 and TRBJ1-2; tentative D call: TRBD1 (5 bases). This CDR3 has 15 residues. Per germline, CDR1 SNHLY and CDR2 FYNNEI. V lost 7 bases and J 5 bases, leaving 20 bases between the germline ends. CDR3 residues: CASTPWERGGYGYTF. The CDR3 region has the DNA TGTGCCAGCACCCCTTGGGAGAGGGGAGGGTATGGCTACACCTTC. Combining the CDR3 with reference TRBV2 and TRBJ1-2 gives the whole variable domain EPEVTQTPSHQVTQMGQEVILRCVPISNHLYFYWYRQILGQKVEFLVSFYNNEISEKSEIFDDQFSVERPDGSNFTLKIRSTKLEDSAMYFCASTPWERGGYGYTFGSGTRLTVV.

In the case of this clonotype: One end of the junction is discordant with germline, which a read error may explain. The CDR3 reads CASSKDRGRYGQYF. The CDR3, as DNA: TGTGCCAGCAGCAAGGACAGGGGGCGATACGGGCAGTACTTC. This rearrangement joins TRBV7-2 to TRBJ2-7; 11 nucleotides agree with TRBD1. The V gene's germline CDR1 is SGHTA and CDR2 FQGNSA. The CDR3 has 14 residues.

V is TRBV11-2 and J is TRBJ2-1; 7 positions match TRBD2. Germline CDR1 and CDR2: SGHAT and FQNNGV. V was clipped by 1 base and J by 12 bases; unmatched bases: 15. This CDR3 is 16 amino acids long. The CDR3 spells CASSLVRSSGALGQFF. Here the CDR3 DNA reads TGTGCCAGCAGCTTAGTGCGGTCTAGCGGAGCCCTTGGGCAGTTCTTC.

This clonotype showed up many times. The genes are TRBV12-3 or TRBV12-4 and TRBJ2-1; D is unresolved. Trimming cost V 3 bases and J 7 bases, with 7 bases left between them. The length of the CDR3 is 12 residues. The CDR3 sequence is CASSFSRNEQFF. The CDR3 DNA reads TGTGCCAGCAGTTTCAGCAGGAATGAGCAGTTCTTC.

About this clonotype: One junction end does not reproduce the germline sequence, and a read error may be involved. The gene calls are TRBV28 and TRBJ2-5; 13 bases map to TRBD2. This CDR3 contains 18 residues. The germline gives CDR1 MDHEN, CDR2 SYDVKM. The CDR3 DNA reads TGTGCCAGCAGTCCTCGGACTAGCGGGGGTACCACCCAAGGGACCCAGTACTTC. The encoded protein is CASSPRTSGGTTQGTQYF.

This clonotype was observed at least ten times. CDR3 protein: CATSAGNEQFF. The CDR3 region has the DNA TGTGCCACCAGTGCGGGCAATGAGCAGTTCTTC. The chain couples TRBV24-1 to TRBJ2-1; D not resolved. From germline, CDR1 is KGHDR and CDR2 SFDVKD. The CDR3 consists of 11 residues. Trimming took off 5 bases at V and 6 bases at J, with 4 bases between the two ends.

V gene TRBV5-1 combines with J gene TRBJ2-1; 9 bases are shared with TRBD1. TRBJ2-7 explains the end of the DNA better; the J call may be wrong. The CDR3 is 14 residues long. CDR1 is SGHRS and CDR2 is YFSETQ in the germline V gene. The CDR3 sequence: CASTLQGAYNEQYF. Written as DNA, the CDR3 is TGCGCCAGCACCCTACAGGGGGCCTACAATGAGCAGTACTTC.

This clonotype was seen a handful of times. The chain has TRBV5-6 and TRBJ2-1, with 7 bases identical to TRBD2. The CDR3 is made up of 18 amino acids. Per germline, CDR1 SGHDT and CDR2 YYEEEE. V was clipped by 3 bases and J by 2 bases; unmatched bases: 14. The CDR3 coding sequence is TGTGCCAGCAGCTCCGGGACTACCGGGAGTAACCCCTACAATGAGCAGTTCTTC. Protein: CASSSGTTGSNPYNEQFF.

This clonotype occurred a few times. The V gene is TRBV29-1, the J gene TRBJ1-2; D remains ambiguous. The ends were cut back, 5 bases at V and 5 bases at J, with 9 bases in the middle. The length of the CDR3 is 11 residues. Per the germline V gene, CDR1 is SQVTM and CDR2 is ANQGSEA. CDR3 sequence: CSVKDPYGYTF. In DNA, the CDR3 is TGCAGCGTTAAGGACCCATATGGCTACACCTTC.

Ten or more counts support this clonotype. The chain couples TRBV29-1 to TRBJ2-1, with D perhaps TRBD1 (5 bases). CDR1 is SQVTM, CDR2 ANQGSEA, per germline. The V end lost 7 bases, the J end lost 6 bases, and 19 bases lay between the germline ends. The CDR3 runs 14 residues. The CDR3 nucleotides are TGCAGCGGAGCTTCAGGGCCGGCTCGCAATGAGCAGTTCTTC. Its translation is CSGASGPARNEQFF.

This clonotype has more than one count but fewer than ten. This chain connects TRBV6-5 to TRBJ2-7, with 7 bases fitting TRBD1. The assigned J gene may be wrong: the sequence end matches TRBJ2-5 better. CDR3 length equals 14 residues. Germline CDR1 MNHEY, CDR2 SVGAGI. The CDR3 loop reads CASSYDRVRQTQYF. In DNA form, the CDR3 reads TGTGCCAGCAGTTACGACAGGGTTCGGCAGACCCAGTACTTC.